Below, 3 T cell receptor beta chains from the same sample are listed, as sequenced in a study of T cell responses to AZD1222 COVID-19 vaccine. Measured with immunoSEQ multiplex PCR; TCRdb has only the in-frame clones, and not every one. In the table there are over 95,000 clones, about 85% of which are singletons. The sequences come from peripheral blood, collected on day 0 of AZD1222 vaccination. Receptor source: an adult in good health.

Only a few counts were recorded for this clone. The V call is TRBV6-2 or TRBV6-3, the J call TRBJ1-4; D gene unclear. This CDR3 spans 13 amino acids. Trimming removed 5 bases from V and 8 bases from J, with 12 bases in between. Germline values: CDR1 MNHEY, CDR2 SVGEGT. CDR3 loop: CASSPREVEKLFF. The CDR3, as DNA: TGTGCCAGCAGTCCACGGGAGGTCGAAAAACTGTTTTTT.

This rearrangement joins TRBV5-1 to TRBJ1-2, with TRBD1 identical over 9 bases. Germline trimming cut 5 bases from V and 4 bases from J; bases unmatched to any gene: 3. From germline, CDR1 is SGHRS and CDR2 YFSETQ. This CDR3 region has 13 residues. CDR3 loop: CASRETGGYGYTF. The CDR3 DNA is TGCGCCAGCAGGGAGACAGGGGGCTATGGCTACACCTTC.

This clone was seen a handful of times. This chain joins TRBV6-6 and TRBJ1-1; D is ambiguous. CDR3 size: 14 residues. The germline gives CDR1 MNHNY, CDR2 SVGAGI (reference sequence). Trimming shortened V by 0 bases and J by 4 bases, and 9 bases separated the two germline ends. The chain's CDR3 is CASSYSLGGTEAFF. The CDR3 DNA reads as TGTGCCAGCAGTTACTCACTCGGAGGCACTGAAGCTTTCTTT.